What follows describes a single T cell receptor (beta chain). Its matching antigen is unknown. A 2.5 ml blood sample was drawn per donor. The record originates from a study of monozygotic twins with inflammatory bowel disease. UMIs that included a 6-nucleotide sample barcode were added by template switching, which took place during cDNA synthesis. TCRdb derives one entry per CDR3 protein from the 5' RACE reads, leaving out DNA. Its table lists about 380,000 distinct CDR3 sequences. Germline V gene sequence: CDR1 SGHRS, CDR2 YFSETQ. The CDR3 sequence is 14 residues long. General study findings and limits: By inverse Simpson index, TCRbeta diversity was lower in IBD patients than in healthy co-twins.

The V gene is TRBV5-1, the J gene TRBJ1-2; TCRdb returns TRBD1, unconfirmable since there is no DNA. The source material was blood. This TCR was recovered from a human donor with ulcerative colitis or Crohn's disease, or a healthy co-twin of an affected twin (not recorded which). Here the CDR3 reads CASSSGTAIYGYTF.